The next 23 T cell receptor beta chains were all read from a single sample in a study of T cell clonality in common variable immunodeficiency. The assay was immunoSEQ multiplex PCR, and TCRdb's table has in-frame clones only and misses some. Altogether around 52,000 clones were found in the sample, and no singletons occur. The sample consisted of peripheral blood mononuclear cells. The source of these receptors is a person between 18 and 75 years old in good health.

This clone was detected many times. The read ends 3 residues early relative to the CDR3; the germline J gene fills the gap. This sequence joins TRBV18 and TRBJ1-6, with 8 bases fitting TRBD1. Germline V lookup: CDR1 KGHSH, CDR2 LQKENI. V lost 6 bases to trimming and J lost 10 bases; unmatched junction nucleotides: 8. The CDR3 has 14 amino acids. CDR3 sequence reads: CASSTDRGGSPLHF. CDR3 DNA, as far as it was read: TGTGCCAGCTCGACTGACAGGGGAGGCTCACCC.

The table lists this clone with many counts. Read coverage stops 3 residues before the CDR3 terminus; the germline J gene supplies the remainder. The gene calls are TRBV7-2 and TRBJ2-5, with D possibly being TRBD1 (5 bases). V lost 5 bases to trimming and J lost 2 bases, with 9 bases between them. This CDR3 has 13 amino acids. Germline V lookup: CDR1 SGHTA, CDR2 FQGNSA. Here the CDR3 reads CASSPTAQETQYF. The DNA read from the CDR3 is TGTGCCAGCAGCCCGACAGCACAAGAGACC.

This clone occurred many times. The read stops 3 residues short of the end of the CDR3; the missing end is completed from the germline J gene. V and J are TRBV7-9 and TRBJ2-1, with D maybe TRBD1 (6 bases). V shed 1 base and J shed 5 bases, with 12 bases lying between them. Germline CDR1 SEHNR, CDR2 FQNEAQ (reference sequence). The CDR3 extends over 15 amino acids. CDR3 DNA (partial): TGTGCCAGCAGCTTAGGCACAGGGTTGCACAATGAG. Its translation is CASSLGTGLHNE. The CDR3 in its entirety is CASSLGTGLHNEQFF.

This clone was recorded at least ten times. Coverage ceases 3 residues before the CDR3 finishes, and the germline J gene fills in the end. This chain connects TRBV20-1 to TRBJ2-5, with 7 nucleotides matching TRBD1. Trimming removed 5 bases from V and 5 bases from J; junction bases left unmatched: 8. Germline CDR1 reads DFQATT; CDR2 reads SNEGSKA (reference sequence). The CDR3 is made up of 13 amino acids. Incomplete CDR3 DNA: TGCAGTGCTGGAAGGACAGGATCGGAGACC. Amino acids: CSAGRTGSET. In full, the CDR3 is CSAGRTGSETQYF.

This clone was seen ten or more times. The CDR3 is cut off 3 residues early in the read; its end comes from the germline J gene. The chain uses TRBV19 and TRBJ2-7; 8 positions agree with TRBD2. CDR3 length: 15 amino acids. Germline loops: CDR1 LNHDA, CDR2 SQIVND (reference sequence). J gave up 5 bases and V 0 bases, and 6 bases lay outside the gene matches. The CDR3 DNA, read in part, is TGTGCCAGTAGTATAGAAGGGCTAGCGGGTAACGAG. This sequence encodes CASSIEGLAGNE. The entire CDR3 protein is CASSIEGLAGNEQYF.

This clone was seen many times. The missing CDR3 end, 3 residues past where the read stops, is filled in from the germline J gene. The chain links TRBV2 to TRBJ1-5, with a weak D call TRBD1 (6 bases). V shed 5 bases and J shed 4 bases, with 12 bases lying between them. The CDR3 contains 14 residues. CDR1 is SNHLY, CDR2 FYNNEI, per germline. Partial CDR3 DNA: TGTGCCAGCAGTCCACAGGGTTCTAATCAGCCC. Protein product: CASSPQGSNQP. The entire CDR3 reads CASSPQGSNQPQHF.

This clone appeared many times. Sequencing ends 3 residues short of the CDR3 end; the germline J gene provides the rest. This chain connects TRBV5-1 to TRBJ2-1, with D possibly TRBD2 on 6 matching bases. V was clipped by 3 bases and J by 0 bases, with 13 bases between them. From germline, CDR1 is SGHRS and CDR2 YFSETQ. The CDR3 length is 16 residues. The CDR3: CASSSGLQSSYNEQFF. The sequenced CDR3 bases are TGCGCCAGCAGCTCGGGACTCCAGAGCTCCTACAATGAG.

This clone was observed many times. The read terminates 3 residues before the CDR3 end, so the remaining end is supplied by the germline J gene. This chain links TRBV11-2 with TRBJ2-1; 12 bases line up with TRBD2. Germline values: CDR1 SGHAT, CDR2 FQNNGV. The CDR3 is 15 residues long. After removal of 5 bases from V and 9 bases from J, the junction contained 8 bases not matched to a gene. CDR3: CASSLLAGGPSEQFF. The sequenced CDR3 bases are TGTGCCAGCAGCCTGCTAGCGGGAGGGCCAAGTGAG. Full variable domain (missing parts from reference TRBV11-2 and TRBJ2-1): EAGVAQSPRYKIIEKRQSVAFWCNPISGHATLYWYQQILGQGPKLLIQFQNNGVVDDSQLPKDRFSAERLKGVDSTLKIQPAKLEDSAVYLCASSLLAGGPSEQFFGPGTRLTVL.

This clone was seen many times. The read gets to within 3 residues of the CDR3 end, and the germline J gene fills in the rest. The chain links TRBV6-1 to TRBJ2-3; weak D call: TRBD2 (6 bases). In germline, CDR1 is MNHNS, CDR2 SASEGT. CDR3 length equals 15 residues. The germline V and J ends were trimmed by 3 bases and 2 bases, with 12 bases remaining between them. CDR3 DNA, as far as it was read: TGTGCCAGCAGTGATTTGGGCGGGGCCACAGATACG. Its protein product is CASSDLGGATDT. The entire CDR3 protein is CASSDLGGATDTQYF.

This clone was detected ten times or more. The read halts 3 residues ahead of the CDR3 end, with the missing end drawn from the germline J gene. The chain is built from TRBV5-5 and TRBJ1-2; 7 positions agree with TRBD1. CDR3 length equals 15 residues. Trimming took 1 base from V and 0 from J; bases not matched to a gene: 3. Germline CDR1 reads SGHKS; CDR2 reads YYEKEE (reference sequence). The covered CDR3 bases are TGTGCCAGCAGCTTGACAGGGGAACCTAACTATGGC. It codes for CASSLTGEPNYG. The whole CDR3 sequence is CASSLTGEPNYGYTF. Complete variable domain (other parts from reference TRBV5-5 and TRBJ1-2): DAGVTQSPTHLIKTRGQQVTLRCSPISGHKSVSWYQQVLGQGPQFIFQYYEKEERGRGNFPDRFSARQFPNYSSELNVNALLLGDSALYLCASSLTGEPNYGYTFGSGTRLTVV.

In its sample, this clone was seen many times. The observed sequence ends 3 residues before the CDR3 terminus, with the missing tail filled in from the germline J gene. V is TRBV5-1 and J is TRBJ2-3, with a possible D match to TRBD2 (6 bases). V gave up 7 bases and J gave up 4 bases, with 16 bases separating them. Germline V lookup: CDR1 SGHRS, CDR2 YFSETQ. CDR3 length: 14 amino acids. Partial CDR3 DNA: TGCGCCAGCTCCACGGGGGTGGCCGCAGATACG. This gives the protein CASSTGVAADT. The full CDR3 sequence reads CASSTGVAADTQYF.

There are many counts of this clone. The CDR3 extends 3 residues past the end of the read, so its final part is completed from the germline J gene. This chain connects TRBV20-1 to TRBJ1-2; the D is unclear. The CDR3 is made up of 13 amino acids. The germline V gene encodes CDR1 DFQATT and CDR2 SNEGSKA (reference sequence). CDR3 amino acids: CSASTAGFRGYTF. The CDR3 DNA, read in part, is TGCAGTGCTTCGACGGCGGGTTTTAGGGGC.

This clone was picked up many times. The CDR3 is cut off 3 residues early in the read; its end comes from the germline J gene. This sequence joins TRBV19 and TRBJ2-2; possibly TRBD1 for D (6 bases). This CDR3 region has 17 residues. The V gene's germline CDR1 is LNHDA and CDR2 SQIVND (reference sequence). V lost 5 bases and J 0 bases, leaving 16 bases between the germline ends. The CDR3 bases that were read are TGTGCCAGTAGTTCCTTTTTTACAGGGTCGAACACCGGGGAG. Translated: CASSSFFTGSNTGE. The CDR3 reads in full as CASSSFFTGSNTGELFF.

This clone has at least ten counts. The read terminates 3 residues before the CDR3 end, so the remaining end is supplied by the germline J gene. This chain connects TRBV20-1 to TRBJ2-6; D may be TRBD2 (8 bases). Germline CDR1 is DFQATT and CDR2 is SNEGSKA (reference sequence). The CDR3 length is 17 residues. The germline V and J ends were trimmed by 6 bases and 0 bases, with 18 bases remaining between them. The covered CDR3 bases are TGCAGTGCCAAGGGGGCTAGCGGGTACTCTGGGGCCAACGTC. It yields the protein CSAKGASGYSGANV. The whole CDR3 region reads CSAKGASGYSGANVLTF.

This clone has ten or more counts. The read terminates 3 residues ahead of where the CDR3 ends, so the germline J gene completes it. The chain combines TRBV11-2 with TRBJ2-1; 8 bases are shared with TRBD1. The CDR3 contains 15 residues. The germline V gene has CDR1 SGHAT and CDR2 FQNNGV. The ends lost 1 base at V and 7 bases at J; junction bases unmatched: 6. The CDR3 bases that were read are TGTGCCAGCAGCTTAGGGCAGGGGGCTGTGAATGAG. Protein: CASSLGQGAVNE. In full, the CDR3 is CASSLGQGAVNEQFF.

This clone occurred many times. The read finishes 3 residues shy of the CDR3 end, and the germline J gene is used to complete it. The J gene is TRBJ2-2, the V gene TRBV5-1; 12 nucleotides match TRBD2. The CDR3 length is 16 residues. The ends lost 0 bases at V and 7 bases at J; junction bases unmatched: 4. Per germline, CDR1 SGHRS and CDR2 YFSETQ. CDR3 amino acids: CASSLGLAGEGGELFF. CDR3 bases read: TGCGCCAGCAGCTTGGGACTAGCGGGAGAAGGCGGGGAG.

This clone came up many times. The read ends 3 residues early relative to the CDR3; the germline J gene fills the gap. The chain uses TRBV5-1 and TRBJ2-3, with D perhaps matching TRBD1 (8 bases). Germline CDR1 SGHRS, CDR2 YFSETQ. V lost 0 bases to trimming and J lost 7 bases, with 12 bases between them. This CDR3 contains 14 residues. Partial CDR3 DNA: TGCGCCAGCAGCTTGGACAGGGGGGGAAATACG. Protein product: CASSLDRGGNT. The CDR3 as a whole reads CASSLDRGGNTQYF.

This clone was seen at least ten times. The read halts 3 residues ahead of the CDR3 end, with the missing end drawn from the germline J gene. This rearrangement joins TRBV20-1 to TRBJ2-7, with D perhaps TRBD2 (5 bases). Per germline, CDR1 DFQATT and CDR2 SNEGSKA (reference sequence). The V gene lost 3 bases and the J gene lost 5 bases, with 8 bases spanning the gap. This CDR3 comprises 11 residues. The sequenced CDR3 bases are TGCAGTGCTAGGGACTTCAACGAG. Translating it yields CSARDFNE. The entire CDR3 protein is CSARDFNEQYF.

As concerns this clone: The CDR3 end is not reached by the read, which stops 3 residues before it; the germline J gene fills it in. V and J are TRBV19 and TRBJ2-1; 8 bases line up with TRBD2. Germline V CDR1 and CDR2: LNHDA, SQIVND (reference sequence). The junction had 3 bases not matched to a gene; V was cut back by 4 bases and J by 1 base. The CDR3 has 15 amino acids. This chain's CDR3 is CASSKAGESYNEQFF. The CDR3 bases that were read are TGTGCCAGTAGTAAAGCGGGAGAGTCCTACAATGAG.

This clone was detected many times. The CDR3 extends 3 residues past the end of the read, so its final part is completed from the germline J gene. The rearrangement joins TRBV27 to TRBJ2-3, with TRBD1 matching 9 bases. This CDR3 has 15 residues. The germline V gene has CDR1 MNHEY and CDR2 SMNVEV (reference sequence). The ends lost 6 bases at V and 3 bases at J; junction bases unmatched: 7. CDR3 in amino acids: CASSPGTGRTDTQYF. CDR3 DNA, as far as it was read: TGTGCCAGCAGCCCCGGGACAGGGAGAACAGATACG.

This clone appeared many times. Sequencing ends 3 residues short of the CDR3 end; the germline J gene provides the rest. The chain employs TRBV5-1 and TRBJ1-4, with 9 bases matching TRBD1. The CDR3 sequence is 16 residues long. Germline trimming cut 6 bases from V and 8 bases from J; bases unmatched to any gene: 14. Looked up from germline, CDR1 is SGHRS and CDR2 is YFSETQ. CDR3 bases read: TGCGCCAGCACCCTCCAACCGGGACAGGGCCGGGAAAAA. Protein: CASTLQPGQGREK. The CDR3 as a whole reads CASTLQPGQGREKLFF.

This clone was found many times. The observed sequence ends 3 residues before the CDR3 terminus, with the missing tail filled in from the germline J gene. The chain carries TRBV5-1 and TRBJ1-5; D call uncertain. The length of the CDR3 is 14 residues. V was shortened by 0 bases and J by 8 bases, with 12 bases between the two germline ends. CDR1 and CDR2 from the germline V gene are SGHRS and YFSETQ. The CDR3 bases that were read are TGCGCCAGCAGCTTGGGAGGGTCTCAGGAGCCC. Translating it yields CASSLGGSQEP. The complete CDR3 sequence is CASSLGGSQEPQHF. The complete variable domain, with remaining parts taken from reference TRBV5-1 and TRBJ1-5, reads KAGVTQTPRYLIKTRGQQVTLSCSPISGHRSVSWYQQTPGQGLQFLFEYFSETQRNKGNFPGRFSGRQFSNSRSEMNVSTLELGDSALYLCASSLGGSQEPQHFGDGTRLSIL.

This clone was observed a few times. The sequence runs out 3 residues before the end of the CDR3; the remainder is reconstructed from the germline J gene. The rearrangement links TRBV5-1 to TRBJ2-1; 8 bases fit TRBD2. The V gene's germline CDR1 is SGHRS and CDR2 YFSETQ. There are 16 residues in the CDR3. V dropped 4 bases and J dropped 9; count of bases not matched to a gene: 15. CDR3 protein: CASSPGGELLLVEQFF. The sequenced CDR3 bases are TGCGCCAGCAGCCCGGGGGGGGAGCTGCTTTTGGTTGAG.